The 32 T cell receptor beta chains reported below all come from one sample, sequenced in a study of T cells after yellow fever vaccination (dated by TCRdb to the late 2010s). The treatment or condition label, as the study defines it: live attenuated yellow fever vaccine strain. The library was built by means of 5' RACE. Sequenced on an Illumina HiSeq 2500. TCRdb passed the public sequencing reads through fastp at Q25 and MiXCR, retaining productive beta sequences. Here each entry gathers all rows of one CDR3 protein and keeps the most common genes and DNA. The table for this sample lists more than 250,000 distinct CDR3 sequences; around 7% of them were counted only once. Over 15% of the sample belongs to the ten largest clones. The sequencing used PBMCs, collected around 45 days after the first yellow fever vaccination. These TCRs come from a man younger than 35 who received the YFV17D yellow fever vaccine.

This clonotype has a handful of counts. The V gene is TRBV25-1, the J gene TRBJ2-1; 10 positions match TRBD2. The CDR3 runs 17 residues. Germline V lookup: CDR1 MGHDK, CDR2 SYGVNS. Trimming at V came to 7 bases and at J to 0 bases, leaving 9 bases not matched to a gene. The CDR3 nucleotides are TGTGCCAGCATATCTAGCGGGGGAAAGAACTCCTACAATGAGCAGTTCTTC. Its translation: CASISSGGKNSYNEQFF.

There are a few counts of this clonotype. CDR3 sequence (DNA): TGTGCCAGCAGCATCGACCCTAGCGGGGGGGCAGATACGCAGTATTTT. Protein product: CASSIDPSGGADTQYF. The chain carries TRBV9 and TRBJ2-3, with 12 positions matching TRBD2. The V gene end was trimmed by 4 bases and the J gene end by 4 bases; junction bases not matched to a gene: 7. This CDR3 is 16 amino acids long. In germline, CDR1 is SGDLS, CDR2 YYNGEE. The variable domain in full, with the rest retrieved from reference TRBV9 and TRBJ2-3, is DSGVTQTPKHLITATGQRVTLRCSPRSGDLSVYWYQQSLDQGLQFLIQYYNGEERAKGNILERFSAQQFPDLHSELNLSSLELGDSALYFCASSIDPSGGADTQYFGPGTRLTVL.

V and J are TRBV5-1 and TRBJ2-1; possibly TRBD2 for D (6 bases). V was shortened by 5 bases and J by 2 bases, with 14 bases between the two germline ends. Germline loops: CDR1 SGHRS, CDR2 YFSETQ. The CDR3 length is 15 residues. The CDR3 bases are TGCGCCAGCAGACTGGCGGGGTGGACCTACAATGAGCAGTTCTTC. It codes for CASRLAGWTYNEQFF.

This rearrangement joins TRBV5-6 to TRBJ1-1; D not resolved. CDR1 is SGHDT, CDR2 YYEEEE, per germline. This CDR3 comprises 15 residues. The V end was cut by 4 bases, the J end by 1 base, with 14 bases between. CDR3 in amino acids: CASSLVTEGNTEAFF. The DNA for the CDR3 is TGTGCCAGCAGCCTCGTAACCGAGGGGAACACTGAAGCTTTCTTT. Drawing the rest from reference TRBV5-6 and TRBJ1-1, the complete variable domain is DAGVTQSPTHLIKTRGQQVTLRCSPKSGHDTVSWYQQALGQGPQFIFQYYEEEERQRGNFPDRFSGHQFPNYSSELNVNALLLGDSALYLCASSLVTEGNTEAFFGQGTRLTVV.

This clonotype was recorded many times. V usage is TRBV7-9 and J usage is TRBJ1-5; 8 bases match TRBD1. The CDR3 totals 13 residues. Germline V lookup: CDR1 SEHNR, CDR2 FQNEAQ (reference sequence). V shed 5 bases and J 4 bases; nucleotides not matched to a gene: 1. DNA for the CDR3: TGTGCCAGCAGCCGACAGGGGAATCAGCCCCAGCATTTT. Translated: CASSRQGNQPQHF.

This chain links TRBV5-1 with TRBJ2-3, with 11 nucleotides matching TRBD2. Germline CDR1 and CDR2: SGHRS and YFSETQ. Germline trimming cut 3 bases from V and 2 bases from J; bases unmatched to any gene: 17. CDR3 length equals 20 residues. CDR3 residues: CASSYGATSGGQKATDTQYF. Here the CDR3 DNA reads TGCGCCAGCAGCTACGGGGCCACTAGCGGGGGCCAAAAAGCCACAGATACGCAGTATTTT.

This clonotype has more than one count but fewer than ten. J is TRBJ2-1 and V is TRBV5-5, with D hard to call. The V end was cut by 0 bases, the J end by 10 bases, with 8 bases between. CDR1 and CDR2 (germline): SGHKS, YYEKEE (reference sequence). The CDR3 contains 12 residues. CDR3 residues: CASSLGPGEQFF. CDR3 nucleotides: TGTGCCAGCAGCTTGGGACCCGGCGAGCAGTTCTTC.

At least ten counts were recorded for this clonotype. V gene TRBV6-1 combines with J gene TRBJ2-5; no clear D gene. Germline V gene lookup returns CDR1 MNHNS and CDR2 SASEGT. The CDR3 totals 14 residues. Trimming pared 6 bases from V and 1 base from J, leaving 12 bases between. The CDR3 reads CASRINLLQETQYF. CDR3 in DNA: TGTGCCAGCAGGATAAATCTTCTCCAAGAGACCCAGTACTTC.

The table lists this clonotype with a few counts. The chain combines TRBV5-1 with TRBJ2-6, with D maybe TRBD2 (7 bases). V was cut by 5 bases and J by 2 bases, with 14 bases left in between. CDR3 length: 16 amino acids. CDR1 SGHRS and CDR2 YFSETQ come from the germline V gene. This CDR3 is CASRPRGDTGANVLTF. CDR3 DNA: TGCGCCAGCAGACCCCGGGGGGACACTGGGGCCAACGTCCTGACTTTC.

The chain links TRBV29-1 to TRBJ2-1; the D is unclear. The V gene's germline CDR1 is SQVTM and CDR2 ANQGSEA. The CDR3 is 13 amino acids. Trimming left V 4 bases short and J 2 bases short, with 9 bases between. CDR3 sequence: CSVGTAAYNEQFF. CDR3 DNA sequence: TGCAGCGTTGGAACAGCTGCCTACAATGAGCAGTTCTTC.

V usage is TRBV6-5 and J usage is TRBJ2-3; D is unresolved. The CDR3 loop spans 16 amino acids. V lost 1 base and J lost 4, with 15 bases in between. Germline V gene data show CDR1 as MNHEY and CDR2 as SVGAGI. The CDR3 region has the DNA TGTGCCAGCAGTTACTTACCGACCCCTGGGGCAGATACGCAGTATTTT. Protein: CASSYLPTPGADTQYF.

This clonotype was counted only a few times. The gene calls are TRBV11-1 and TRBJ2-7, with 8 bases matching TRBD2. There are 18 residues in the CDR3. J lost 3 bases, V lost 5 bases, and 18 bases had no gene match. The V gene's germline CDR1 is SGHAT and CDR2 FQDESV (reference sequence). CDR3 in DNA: TGTGCCAGCAGCCCGCCCCTCATAAACGGGACTAGGCACTACGAGCAGTACTTC. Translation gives CASSPPLINGTRHYEQYF. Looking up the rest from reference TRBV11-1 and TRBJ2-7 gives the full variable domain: EAEVAQSPRYKITEKSQAVAFWCDPISGHATLYWYRQILGQGPELLVQFQDESVVDDSQLPKDRFSAERLKGVDSTLKIQPAELGDSAMYLCASSPPLINGTRHYEQYFGPGTRLTVT.

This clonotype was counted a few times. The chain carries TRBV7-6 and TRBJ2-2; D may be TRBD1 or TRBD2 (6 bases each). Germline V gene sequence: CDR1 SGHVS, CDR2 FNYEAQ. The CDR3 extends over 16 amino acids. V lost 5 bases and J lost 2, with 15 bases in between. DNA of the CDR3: TGTGCCAGCAGCCTACAGGAGGGGGTCAACACCGGGGAGCTGTTTTTT. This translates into CASSLQEGVNTGELFF.

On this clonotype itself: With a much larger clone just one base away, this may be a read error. CDR3 region: CACSGGRSGELFF. In nucleotides, the CDR3 is TGTGCCTGTAGCGGGGGGAGATCCGGGGAGCTGTTTTTT. The chain employs TRBV7-6 and TRBJ2-2; 10 bases map to TRBD2. Trimming took 11 bases from V and 6 from J; bases not matched to a gene: 6. The CDR3 loop spans 13 amino acids. Germline-derived CDR1 and CDR2 are SGHVS and FNYEAQ. Combining the CDR3 with reference TRBV7-6 and TRBJ2-2 gives the whole variable domain GAGVSQSPRYKVTKRGQDVALRCDPISGHVSLYWYRQALGQGPEFLTYFNYEAQQDKSGLPNDRFSAERPEGSISTLTIQRTEQRDSAMYRCACSGGRSGELFFGEGSRLTVL.

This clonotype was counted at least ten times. CDR3 protein: CSASLASGGSEQFF. CDR3 in DNA: TGCAGTGCTAGTCTGGCTAGCGGGGGAAGTGAGCAGTTCTTC. This rearrangement joins TRBV20-1 to TRBJ2-1; 10 bases agree with TRBD2. Trimming took 3 bases from V and 9 from J; bases not matched to a gene: 8. The CDR3 consists of 14 residues. The germline V gene has CDR1 DFQATT and CDR2 SNEGSKA (reference sequence).

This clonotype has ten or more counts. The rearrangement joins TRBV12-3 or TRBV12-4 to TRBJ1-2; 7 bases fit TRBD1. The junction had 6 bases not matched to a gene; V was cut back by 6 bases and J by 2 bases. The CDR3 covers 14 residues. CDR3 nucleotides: TGTGCCAGCAGCCCCACAGGGGCGAACTATGGCTACACCTTC. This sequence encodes CASSPTGANYGYTF.

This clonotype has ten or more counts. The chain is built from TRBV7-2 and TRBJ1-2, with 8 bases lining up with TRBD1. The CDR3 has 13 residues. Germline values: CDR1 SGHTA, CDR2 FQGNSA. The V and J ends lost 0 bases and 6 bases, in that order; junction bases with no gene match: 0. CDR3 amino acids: CASSLATGDGYTF. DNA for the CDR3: TGTGCCAGCAGCTTAGCGACAGGGGATGGCTACACCTTC.

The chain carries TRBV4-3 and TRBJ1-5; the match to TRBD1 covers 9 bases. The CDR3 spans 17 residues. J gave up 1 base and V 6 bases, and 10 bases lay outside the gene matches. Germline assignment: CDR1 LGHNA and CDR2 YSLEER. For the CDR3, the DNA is TGCGCCAGCAGTCGGACAGGGGTAAGAGAAAGCAATCAGCCCCAGCATTTT. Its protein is CASSRTGVRESNQPQHF.

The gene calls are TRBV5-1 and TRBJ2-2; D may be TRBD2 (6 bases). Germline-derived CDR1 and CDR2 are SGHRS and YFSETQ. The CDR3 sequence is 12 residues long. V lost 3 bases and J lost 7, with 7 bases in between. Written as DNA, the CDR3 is TGCGCCAGCAGCTCGGGGGACGGGGAGCTGTTTTTT. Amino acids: CASSSGDGELFF.

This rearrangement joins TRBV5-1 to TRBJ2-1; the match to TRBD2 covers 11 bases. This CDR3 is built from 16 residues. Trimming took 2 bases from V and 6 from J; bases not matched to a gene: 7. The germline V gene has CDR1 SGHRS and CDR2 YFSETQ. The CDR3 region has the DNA TGCGCCAGCAGCTTTGTTAGCGGGGGGGCCTTCAATGAGCAGTTCTTC. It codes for CASSFVSGGAFNEQFF.

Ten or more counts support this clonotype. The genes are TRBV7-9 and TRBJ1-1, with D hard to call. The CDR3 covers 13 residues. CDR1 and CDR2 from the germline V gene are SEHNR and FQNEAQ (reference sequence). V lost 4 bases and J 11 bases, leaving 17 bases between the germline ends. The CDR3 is CASSYPASVEAFF. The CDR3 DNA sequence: TGTGCCAGCAGCTATCCGGCTAGCGTTGAGGCTTTCTTT.

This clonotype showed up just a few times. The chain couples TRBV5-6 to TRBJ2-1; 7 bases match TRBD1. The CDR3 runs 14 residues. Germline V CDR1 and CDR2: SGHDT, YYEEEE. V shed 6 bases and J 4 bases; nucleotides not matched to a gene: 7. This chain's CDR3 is CASNKGTAYNEQFF. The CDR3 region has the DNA TGTGCCAGCAATAAAGGGACAGCATACAATGAGCAGTTCTTC.

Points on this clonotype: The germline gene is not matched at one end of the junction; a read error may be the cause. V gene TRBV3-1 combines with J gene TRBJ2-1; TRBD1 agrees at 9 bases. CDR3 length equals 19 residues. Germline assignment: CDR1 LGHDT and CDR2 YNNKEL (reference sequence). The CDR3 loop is CGSSQGLRQGGLSYNEQFF. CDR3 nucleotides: TGTGGCAGCAGCCAGGGGTTGCGACAGGGGGGACTCTCCTACAATGAGCAGTTCTTC.

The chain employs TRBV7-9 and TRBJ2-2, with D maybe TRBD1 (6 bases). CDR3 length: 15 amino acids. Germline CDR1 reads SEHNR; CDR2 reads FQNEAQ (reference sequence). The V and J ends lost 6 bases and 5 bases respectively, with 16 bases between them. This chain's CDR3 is CASSSGARVTGELFF. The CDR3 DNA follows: TGTGCCAGCAGTTCAGGGGCGCGGGTTACCGGGGAGCTGTTTTTT.

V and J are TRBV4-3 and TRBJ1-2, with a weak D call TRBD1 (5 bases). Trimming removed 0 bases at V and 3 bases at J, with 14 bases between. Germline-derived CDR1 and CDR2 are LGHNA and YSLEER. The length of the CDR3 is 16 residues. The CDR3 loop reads CASSQDGGGNYYGYTF. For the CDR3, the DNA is TGCGCCAGCAGCCAAGATGGGGGGGGAAATTACTATGGCTACACCTTC.

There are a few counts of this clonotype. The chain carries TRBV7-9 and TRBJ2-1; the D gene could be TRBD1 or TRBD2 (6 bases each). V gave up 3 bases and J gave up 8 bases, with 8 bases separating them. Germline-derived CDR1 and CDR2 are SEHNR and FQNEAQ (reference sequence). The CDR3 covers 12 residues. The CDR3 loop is CASSFRGHEQFF. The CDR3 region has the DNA TGTGCCAGCAGCTTCCGGGGGCATGAGCAGTTCTTC. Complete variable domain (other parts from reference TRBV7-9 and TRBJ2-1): DTGVSQNPRHKITKRGQNVTFRCDPISEHNRLYWYRQTLGQGPEFLTYFQNEAQLEKSRLLSDRFSAERPKGSFSTLEIQRTEQGDSAMYLCASSFRGHEQFFGPGTRLTVL.

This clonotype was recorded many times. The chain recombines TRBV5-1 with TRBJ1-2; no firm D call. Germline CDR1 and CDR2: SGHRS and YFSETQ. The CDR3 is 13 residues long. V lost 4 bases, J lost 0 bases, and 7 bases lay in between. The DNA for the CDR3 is TGCGCCAGCAGCCTAGCAGCTAACTATGGCTACACCTTC. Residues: CASSLAANYGYTF.

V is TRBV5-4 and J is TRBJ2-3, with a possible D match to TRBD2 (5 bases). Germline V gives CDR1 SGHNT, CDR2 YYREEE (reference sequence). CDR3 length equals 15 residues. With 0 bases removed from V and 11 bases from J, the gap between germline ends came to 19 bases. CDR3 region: CASSLGPDLGVGQYF. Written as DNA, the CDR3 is TGTGCCAGCAGCTTGGGACCGGACCTCGGGGTTGGGCAGTATTTT.

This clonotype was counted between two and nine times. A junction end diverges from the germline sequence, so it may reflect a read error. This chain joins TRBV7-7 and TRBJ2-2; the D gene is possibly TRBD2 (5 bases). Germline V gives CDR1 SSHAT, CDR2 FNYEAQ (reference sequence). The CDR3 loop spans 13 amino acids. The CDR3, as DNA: TGTGCTAGCAGACTACCGAACACCGGGGAGCTGTTTTTT. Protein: CASRLPNTGELFF.

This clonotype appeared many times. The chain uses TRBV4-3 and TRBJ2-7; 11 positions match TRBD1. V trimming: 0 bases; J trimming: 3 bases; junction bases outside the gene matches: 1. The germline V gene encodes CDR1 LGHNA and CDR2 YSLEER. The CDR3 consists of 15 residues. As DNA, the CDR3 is TGCGCCAGCAGCCAAGAGGGGACAGGGGGCTACGAGCAGTACTTC. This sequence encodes CASSQEGTGGYEQYF.

The DNA of the CDR3 is TGTGCCAGTCCGGGACAGGGAAACGGGGAGCTGTTTTTT. Protein sequence: CASPGQGNGELFF. V and J are TRBV12-3 or TRBV12-4 and TRBJ2-2; 9 bases align to TRBD1. V was pared by 9 bases and J by 7 bases, with 6 bases of the junction left unmatched. This CDR3 is 13 amino acids long.

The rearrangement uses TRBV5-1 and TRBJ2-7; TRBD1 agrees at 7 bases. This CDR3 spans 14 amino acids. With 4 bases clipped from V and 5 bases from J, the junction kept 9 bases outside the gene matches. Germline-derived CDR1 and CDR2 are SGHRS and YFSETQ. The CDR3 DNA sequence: TGCGCCAGCAGCGCCGGACAGGACGCGAACGAGCAGTACTTC. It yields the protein CASSAGQDANEQYF. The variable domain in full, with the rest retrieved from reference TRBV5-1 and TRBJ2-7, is KAGVTQTPRYLIKTRGQQVTLSCSPISGHRSVSWYQQTPGQGLQFLFEYFSETQRNKGNFPGRFSGRQFSNSRSEMNVSTLELGDSALYLCASSAGQDANEQYFGPGTRLTVT.